The clone carrying this T cell receptor (beta chain) was counted once. Original handling: The authors estimated nucleated cell counts from reference gene primer amplification. Some clones are missing from TCRdb's copy, which holds only in-frame ones; the method was immunoSEQ multiplex PCR. V and J calls and clone size are copied from that table; D and trimming were computed from the DNA. Of approximately 220,000 clones in the sample, about four fifths were seen once. Germline CDR1 and CDR2: SGHDN and FVKESK. Trimming pared 5 bases from V and 7 bases from J, leaving 26 bases between. This CDR3 region has 17 residues. The record originates from a study of blood T cell repertoires in COVID-19. About the research overall: COVID-19 samples from acute and convalescent phases originated in the United States, Italy and Spain. The analysed material was cDNA or gDNA that came from T cells, B-cell-depleted T cells, or PBMCs.

This TCR was recovered from a woman aged 40 to 50 with active or convalescent COVID-19. The chain combines TRBV14 with TRBJ1-2, with a tentative D call TRBD1 (6 bases). Specimen: peripheral blood. The CDR3 loop reads CASSSLSYRQDQSGYTF. For the CDR3, the DNA is TGTGCCAGCAGCTCCCTCTCTTATAGACAGGACCAAAGTGGCTACACCTTC.